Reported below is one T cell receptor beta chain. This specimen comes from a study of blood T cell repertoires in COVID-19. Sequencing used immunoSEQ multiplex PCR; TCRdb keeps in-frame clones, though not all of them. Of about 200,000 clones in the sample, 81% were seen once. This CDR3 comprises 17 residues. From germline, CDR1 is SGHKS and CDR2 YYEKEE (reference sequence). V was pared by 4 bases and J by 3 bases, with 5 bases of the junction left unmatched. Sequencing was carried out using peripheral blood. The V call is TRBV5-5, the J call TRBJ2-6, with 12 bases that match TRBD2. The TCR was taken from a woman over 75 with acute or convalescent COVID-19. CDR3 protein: CASSQLLAGGGANVLTF. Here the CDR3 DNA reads TGTGCCAGCAGCCAACTACTAGCGGGAGGTGGGGCCAACGTCCTGACTTTC.